A selection of T cell receptor beta chains follows, all from one sample in a study of T cell repertoires in cytomegalovirus infection. In TCRdb, the reads were re-called with MiXCR into one record per CDR3 protein. The sample consists of 200,000 to 250,000 distinct CDR3 sequences, 22% of them appearing once. The specimen was CD8+ T cells from PBMCs. The receptors here all came from a human donor in good health (CMV status not recorded). Some clones in this sample may be carry-over from other donors' samples. CDR3s leave out the opening cysteine and the closing phenylalanine or tryptophan. The order of the fields is CDR3 length, D gene, V gene, J gene, CDR3 protein. D genes are given only for firm matches.

>13|NA|TRBV20-1|TRBJ2-5
SARDLRGPQETQY
>12|TRBD1|TRBV7-2|TRBJ2-4
ASSFGDSLNIQY
>13|TRBD1|TRBV15|TRBJ1-5
ATSLTGDGNQPQH
>11|NA|TRBV15|TRBJ2-5
ATSRRRQETQY
>13|NA|TRBV7-6|TRBJ2-1
ASSLDGSSGGEQF
>12|TRBD1|TRBV29-1|TRBJ1-2
SVSDLDRADGYA
>12|TRBD1|TRBV9|TRBJ1-1
ASSVATGDTEAF
>15|NA|TRBV14|TRBJ2-2
ASGEISGGPGAGELF
>13|TRBD2|TRBV19|TRBJ2-1
ASSMSGGAWNEQF
>12|NA|TRBV5-5|TRBJ1-1
ASSFPGVNTEAF
>8|NA|TRBV20-1|TRBJ1-1
SASSTEAF
>13|NA|TRBV12-3/TRBV12-4|TRBJ1-4
ASSQTTGAQEKLF
>11|NA|TRBV20-1|TRBJ2-1
SARFPSESEQF
>12|NA|TRBV28|TRBJ1-5
ASSFFRGNQPQH
>13|TRBD2|TRBV7-9|TRBJ2-3
ASSLSGGDTDTQY
>11|NA|TRBV7-6|TRBJ1-1
ASTLYKNTEAF
>13|TRBD1|TRBV29-1|TRBJ2-5
SVEDWWTGLETQY
>13|TRBD2|TRBV7-9|TRBJ2-7
ASSSGLAGIYEQY
>12|NA|TRBV28|TRBJ2-3
ASTNPSSTDTQY
>13|NA|TRBV28|TRBJ2-3
ASSALTVSTDTQY